This T cell receptor beta chain was obtained from a study of post-analysis software for immune sequencing data. Study information: Relapsing-remitting, secondary progressive and progressive-relapsing multiple sclerosis were all included among the disease courses.

Broader study findings: Elevated frequency relative to controls characterized several TRBV segments in patients, TRBV5-6, TRBV5-1 and TRBV20-1 among them. A significant reduction in normalized Chao1 diversity was observed in multiple sclerosis patients versus controls.

Unique-molecular-identifier-tagged TCR beta cDNA libraries were used. Once roughly 1 to 10 million T cells were used, hundreds of thousands of cDNA molecules resulted. One entry per CDR3 protein results from TCRdb running MiXCR on the PCR reads. The data hold 150,000 to 200,000 distinct CDR3 sequences, with 30% observed a single time. With V trimmed by 0 bases and J by 1 base, 2 bases remained unmatched. The CDR3 length is 15 residues. Per germline, CDR1 MNHEY and CDR2 SMNVEV (reference sequence). This clonotype was found many times. Antigen: not known. Sequenced material: blood. The gene calls are TRBV27 and TRBJ2-7, with 8 positions matching TRBD2. The origin of this receptor is a girl aged 10-17 years with multiple sclerosis. This CDR3 reads CASSLSTGGSYEQYF. CDR3 in DNA: TGTGCCAGCAGTTTATCGACGGGAGGGTCCTACGAGCAGTACTTC.